The entry below gives a single TCR beta chain sequence along with its context. The antigen this receptor binds is unknown. Base qualities are missing; no much larger clone stands one base away. The CDR3 regions of human TCRbeta chains were subjected to immunosequencing. Per the authors' processing: Repertoire TCRs were matched against a reference library of SARS-CoV-2-specific TCRs generated with the MIRA antigen-specificity platform. Breadth was defined as the fraction of unique TCRs that were SARS-CoV-2-associated. Depth was defined as the fraction of total T cells that were SARS-CoV-2-associated. Using the MIRA data, each spike-specific TCR was assigned both to the spike region to which the TCR was reactive and to a CD4 or CD8 class. Log10-transformed breadth and depth values were compared by one-way ANOVA with Sidak's multiple comparisons tests. What TCRdb holds here is the immuneACCESS table cut down to in-frame rearrangements. Part of the clones is not present; checked against another copy, under half of the missing clones reflect an unresolved V gene, and the others are unexplained. D and trimming come from the DNA, and the V and J calls and clone size come from that table. The sample table records about 150,000 clones; over 75% of these occur just once. The ten largest clones capture about 2.8% of the sample.

V drops 10 bases and J drops 4 bases, leaving 20 bases in between. Inclusive of the bounding cysteine and phenylalanine, the CDR3 is 15 residues long. CDR3 DNA is the only sequence kept; it has 45 bases, read in frame from the first base. As encoded in the germline V gene, CDR1 is SNHLY while CDR2 is FYNNEI. The time point label, read with the paper, signifies: baseline before first vaccination. Vaccinee samples were obtained from the UK trials COV001 and COV002, which included a single-blind randomized controlled phase 2/3 trial of AZD1222 (ChAdOx1 nCoV-19) in healthy adults. Trial participant PBMC samples were collected at day 0 and day 28 after the second dose for TCRbeta chain sequencing. This entry belongs to a study of T cell responses to AZD1222 COVID-19 vaccine (TCRdb year 2021). Notes on the research overall: AZD1222 recipients whose second dose came at about 4 weeks and those whose second dose came at about 12 weeks were combined into one group, since spike-specific TCR depth and breadth did not differ between the two schedules. TCR sequencing was performed for 230 to 250 trial participants, of whom approximately 200 were given two doses of AZD1222 and around 26 were given two doses of MenACWY control vaccine. Trial participants were enrolled into age subgroups of 18-55, 56-69 and 70-plus years, which contained about 150, 28 and 57 TCR-sequenced participants, respectively.

Results the study describes overall, beyond this receptor: The vaccine-associated CD4 TCRs covered the entire spike protein, and the dominant responses fell in regions 160-218 and 743-854. Conclusions about previously exposed vaccinees were limited because only a handful of AZD1222 recipients were SARS-CoV-2 seropositive at baseline. Because no day 14 peak-response samples were available, repertoires were characterized only after the peak T cell response. Spike-specific TCR breadth and depth rose significantly after two AZD1222 doses compared with day 0 and with MenACWY recipients. Participants were mostly white British, with more females than males. The authors suggested clonal diversity may have been underestimated. Epitopes outside the regions mutated in the B.1.351 and B.1.1.7 variants were reportedly recognized by nearly half of the unique spike-specific TCRs. In the small 56-69-year group, the increase in depth fell short of significance, most likely because of low power.

The V and J genes are TRBV2 and TRBJ1-3; no confident D gene assignment can be made. Sequenced material: peripheral blood, taken on day 0 of AZD1222 vaccination. This TCR was recovered from an adult in good health. The sequenced DNA is TGTGCCAACGGAGAGAGTCCGGGGAAAGGAAACACCATATATTTT. Its translation is CANGESPGKGNTIYF.